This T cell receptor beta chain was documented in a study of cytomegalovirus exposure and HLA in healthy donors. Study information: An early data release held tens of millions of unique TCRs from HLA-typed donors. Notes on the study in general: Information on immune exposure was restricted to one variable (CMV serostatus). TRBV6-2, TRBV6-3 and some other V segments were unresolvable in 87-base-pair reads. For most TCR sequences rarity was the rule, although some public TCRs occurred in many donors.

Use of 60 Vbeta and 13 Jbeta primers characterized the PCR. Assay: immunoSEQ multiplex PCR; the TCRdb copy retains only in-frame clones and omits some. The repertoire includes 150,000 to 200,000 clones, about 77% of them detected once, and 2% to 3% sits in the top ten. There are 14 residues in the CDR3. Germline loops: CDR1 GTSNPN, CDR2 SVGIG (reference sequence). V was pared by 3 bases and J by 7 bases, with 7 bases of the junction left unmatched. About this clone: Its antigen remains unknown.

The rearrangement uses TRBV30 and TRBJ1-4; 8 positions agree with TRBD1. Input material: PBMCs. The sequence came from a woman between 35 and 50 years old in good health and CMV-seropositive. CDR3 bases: TGTGCCTGGAGACTGCAGGGGGCAGGTGAAAAACTGTTTTTT. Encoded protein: CAWRLQGAGEKLFF.